The 25 T cell receptor beta chains given below trace back to one sample, sequenced in a study of cytomegalovirus exposure and HLA in healthy donors. A multiplex PCR was run with 60 Vbeta primers and 13 Jbeta primers. Generated by immunoSEQ multiplex PCR, the TCRdb table keeps only in-frame clones and is missing some. This table holds about 120,000 clones, about 75% found once. The sequenced sample consisted of PBMCs. The origin of the receptors is a woman aged 40 to 49 in good health and CMV-seropositive.

The chain links TRBV14 to TRBJ2-3; D not certain. Germline V gene sequence: CDR1 SGHDN, CDR2 FVKESK. V was clipped by 4 bases and J by 8 bases, with 10 bases between them. The CDR3 spans 12 residues. CDR3 nucleotide sequence: TGTGCCAGCAGCCTCGGAAGAGGTACGCAGTATTTT. Translation: CASSLGRGTQYF.

This chain joins TRBV4-1 and TRBJ1-5; 7 nucleotides match TRBD1. The CDR3 runs to 18 residues. With 1 base clipped from V and 1 base from J, the junction kept 10 bases outside the gene matches. Germline CDR1 reads MGHRA; CDR2 reads YSYEKL. CDR3 in DNA: TGCGCCAGCAGCCAAGGGTCCCTAGGGGGCCTAAGCAATCAGCCCCAGCATTTT. Translating gives CASSQGSLGGLSNQPQHF.

The chain carries TRBV6-5 and TRBJ1-2, with D unresolved. CDR1 is MNHEY, CDR2 SVGAGI, per germline. This CDR3 is 12 amino acids long. With 2 bases removed from V and 6 bases from J, the gap between germline ends came to 7 bases. DNA of the CDR3: TGTGCCAGCAGTTACGGGCAGAATGGCTACACCTTC. Its translation: CASSYGQNGYTF.

The V gene is TRBV4-3, the J gene TRBJ1-1; 9 nucleotides align to TRBD1. The germline CDR1 and CDR2 sequences are LGHNA and YSLEER. The ends lost 7 bases at V and 2 bases at J; junction bases unmatched: 5. The CDR3 has 14 amino acids. DNA of the CDR3: TGCGCCAGCACCCCGGGACAGGGCAACACTGAAGCTTTCTTT. It codes for CASTPGQGNTEAFF.

This clone appeared once. This sequence joins TRBV25-1 and TRBJ2-3; perhaps TRBD2 as D (6 bases). CDR3 length equals 15 residues. The germline gives CDR1 MGHDK, CDR2 SYGVNS. Between the trimmed V and J ends, which lost 6 bases and 4 bases, there was a span of 17 bases. CDR3 DNA sequence: TGTGCCAGCAGCCGGGACTCCATATGGGCAGATACGCAGTATTTT. Protein: CASSRDSIWADTQYF. The whole variable domain, remainder taken from reference TRBV25-1 and TRBJ2-3, is EADIYQTPRYLVIGTGKKITLECSQTMGHDKMYWYQQDPGMELHLIHYSYGVNSTEKGDLSSESTVSRIRTEHFPLTLESARPSHTSQYLCASSRDSIWADTQYFGPGTRLTVL.

This clone was seen more than once but under ten times. The V gene is TRBV9, the J gene TRBJ2-7, with D unclear. The CDR3 is made up of 14 amino acids. Looked up from germline, CDR1 is SGDLS and CDR2 is YYNGEE. The V end was cut by 0 bases, the J end by 3 bases, with 10 bases between. This CDR3 is CASSVGGGIYEQYF. CDR3 nucleotides: TGTGCCAGCAGCGTAGGAGGTGGCATCTACGAGCAGTACTTC.

This clone was recorded a few times. This chain links TRBV2 with TRBJ1-1; the match to TRBD1 covers 9 bases. V lost 8 bases and J lost 4; bases outside the gene matches: 8. Per germline, CDR1 SNHLY and CDR2 FYNNEI. This CDR3 region has 14 residues. The CDR3 DNA sequence: TGTGCCAGCGTTAGGACAGGGGTCGGCACTGAAGCTTTCTTT. Amino acids: CASVRTGVGTEAFF.

As DNA, the CDR3 is TGTGCCAGCAGCGCCCGACAGGTTCACGACACCATATATTTT. The encoded protein is CASSARQVHDTIYF. The V and J genes are TRBV9 and TRBJ1-3, with a possible D match to TRBD1 (6 bases). Trimming left V 3 bases short and J 8 bases short, with 15 bases between. CDR3 length: 14 residues. Germline CDR1 and CDR2: SGDLS and YYNGEE.

V and J are TRBV6-5 and TRBJ2-1; 7 nucleotides line up with TRBD1. J gave up 6 bases and V 1 base, and 3 bases lay outside the gene matches. Germline loops: CDR1 MNHEY, CDR2 SVGAGI. The CDR3 is 14 amino acids. CDR3 nucleotide sequence: TGTGCCAGCAGTTACTTTTCAGGGGGCAATGAGCAGTTCTTC. Its protein product is CASSYFSGGNEQFF.

This chain connects TRBV5-4 to TRBJ1-1, with 8 bases fitting TRBD1. The CDR3 has 16 residues. With V trimmed by 3 bases and J by 2 bases, 9 bases remained unmatched. Germline V gene lookup returns CDR1 SGHNT and CDR2 YYREEE (reference sequence). CDR3 DNA: TGTGCCAGCAGCTCCCCATGGACAGGGCATAACACTGAAGCTTTCTTT. Its protein product is CASSSPWTGHNTEAFF. The full variable domain, completed using reference TRBV5-4 and TRBJ1-1, is ETGVTQSPTHLIKTRGQQVTLRCSSQSGHNTVSWYQQALGQGPQFIFQYYREEENGRGNFPPRFSGLQFPNYSSELNVNALELDDSALYLCASSSPWTGHNTEAFFGQGTRLTVV.

This chain joins TRBV29-1 and TRBJ2-1; a possible D gene is TRBD2 (6 bases). Germline V gene data show CDR1 as SQVTM and CDR2 as ANQGSEA. The CDR3 sequence is 13 residues long. Trimming cost V 4 bases and J 7 bases, with 14 bases left between them. Written as DNA, the CDR3 is TGCAGCGTTGTTCCTAGCGCCCAAAATGAGCAGTTCTTC. Translated: CSVVPSAQNEQFF.

The chain carries TRBV25-1 and TRBJ1-1; D is unresolved. The CDR3 length is 13 residues. V dropped 1 base and J dropped 5 bases, with 8 bases sitting between them. From germline, CDR1 is MGHDK and CDR2 SYGVNS. CDR3 in amino acids: CASSESGRTEAFF. The CDR3 coding sequence is TGTGCCAGCAGTGAATCGGGGAGAACTGAAGCTTTCTTT.

CDR3 coding DNA: TGCGCCAGCAGCTTGCAGGGGACAGGGGCTTATGTGAACACTGAAGCTTTCTTT. Its translation: CASSLQGTGAYVNTEAFF. The V call is TRBV5-1, the J call TRBJ1-1, with 10 bases aligning to TRBD1. Germline V gene lookup returns CDR1 SGHRS and CDR2 YFSETQ. This CDR3 spans 18 amino acids. V trimming: 1 base; J trimming: 0 bases; junction bases outside the gene matches: 9.

This sequence joins TRBV27 and TRBJ1-1; 11 bases fit TRBD1. The CDR3 is 13 residues long. The ends lost 6 bases at V and 10 bases at J; junction bases unmatched: 7. CDR1 MNHEY and CDR2 SMNVEV come from the germline V gene (reference sequence). CDR3 protein: CASRTGTGGGAFF. Here the CDR3 DNA reads TGTGCCAGCAGAACCGGGACAGGGGGGGGAGCTTTCTTT.

In this sample, this clone turned up a few times. The chain has TRBV30 and TRBJ1-1; TRBD1 matches at 9 bases. Trimming took 1 base from V and 5 from J; bases not matched to a gene: 8. Looked up from germline, CDR1 is GTSNPN and CDR2 is SVGIG (reference sequence). The CDR3 runs to 15 residues. CDR3 region: CAWSDTGTGTTEAFF. The CDR3 DNA reads TGTGCCTGGAGTGATACCGGGACAGGGACAACTGAAGCTTTCTTT.

The V call is TRBV7-6, the J call TRBJ2-3; D possibly corresponds to TRBD2 (5 bases). Trimming left V 0 bases short and J 0 bases short, with 7 bases between. Germline CDR1 is SGHVS and CDR2 is FNYEAQ. This CDR3 region has 15 residues. Here the CDR3 reads CASSLASVSTDTQYF. The CDR3 nucleotides read TGTGCCAGCAGCTTAGCTAGCGTAAGCACAGATACGCAGTATTTT. Full variable domain (rest looked up from reference TRBV7-6 and TRBJ2-3): GAGVSQSPRYKVTKRGQDVALRCDPISGHVSLYWYRQALGQGPEFLTYFNYEAQQDKSGLPNDRFSAERPEGSISTLTIQRTEQRDSAMYRCASSLASVSTDTQYFGPGTRLTVL.

The rearrangement links TRBV4-1 to TRBJ2-3; weak D call: TRBD2 (5 bases). The CDR3 consists of 15 residues. With 0 bases removed from V and 2 bases from J, the gap between germline ends came to 9 bases. The V gene's germline CDR1 is MGHRA and CDR2 YSYEKL. The CDR3 DNA reads TGCGCCAGCAGCCAAGATAGAGGGTTCACAGATACGCAGTATTTT. Encoded protein: CASSQDRGFTDTQYF.

The chain links TRBV18 to TRBJ1-5; no definite D call. The V end lost 1 base, the J end lost 7 bases, and 20 bases lay between the germline ends. CDR1 and CDR2 from the germline V gene are KGHSH and LQKENI. There are 17 residues in the CDR3. This chain's CDR3 is CASSPQSSGGGGQPQHF. In DNA form, the CDR3 reads TGTGCCAGCTCACCACAGTCCTCGGGCGGAGGTGGGCAGCCCCAGCATTTT.

V gene TRBV7-9 combines with J gene TRBJ2-7, with TRBD2 as a possible D gene (7 bases). This CDR3 has 14 residues. Trimming took off 0 bases at V and 6 bases at J, with 12 bases between the two ends. Per the germline V gene, CDR1 is SEHNR and CDR2 is FQNEAQ (reference sequence). The CDR3 nucleotides are TGTGCCAGCAGCTTAGCCGGACTAGGGGGCGAGCAGTACTTC. It yields the protein CASSLAGLGGEQYF.

The chain carries TRBV14 and TRBJ2-7; 7 bases map to TRBD1. V trimming: 4 bases; J trimming: 2 bases; junction bases outside the gene matches: 14. Germline CDR1 reads SGHDN; CDR2 reads FVKESK. The CDR3 totals 17 residues. The CDR3 nucleotides read TGTGCCAGCAGCCCTTACCCGGACAGGCCCGCGGCCTACGAGCAGTACTTC. It codes for CASSPYPDRPAAYEQYF.

The chain joins TRBV5-1 to TRBJ2-3; 8 bases map to TRBD2. This CDR3 contains 16 residues. J was trimmed by 1 base and V by 0 bases; bases with no gene match: 4. CDR1 and CDR2 (germline): SGHRS, YFSETQ. CDR3 region: CASSLAYSGGTDTQYF. In DNA form, the CDR3 reads TGCGCCAGCAGCTTGGCGTATAGCGGGGGCACAGATACGCAGTATTTT.

The V gene is TRBV28, the J gene TRBJ2-5, with D perhaps TRBD2 (6 bases). The CDR3 has 17 amino acids. Between the trimmed V and J ends, which lost 4 bases and 5 bases, there was a span of 23 bases. Germline V lookup: CDR1 MDHEN, CDR2 SYDVKM. This CDR3 is CASSWSGFAGRWETQYF. The CDR3 nucleotides read TGTGCCAGCAGTTGGTCCGGCTTCGCGGGGCGTTGGGAGACCCAGTACTTC.

The rearrangement uses TRBV7-9 and TRBJ1-2; the D is unclear. Trimming took off 3 bases at V and 2 bases at J, with 13 bases between the two ends. Germline assignment: CDR1 SEHNR and CDR2 FQNEAQ (reference sequence). The CDR3 totals 15 residues. The CDR3 spells CASSFAGVSNYGYTF. CDR3 coding DNA: TGTGCCAGCAGCTTCGCCGGAGTAAGCAACTATGGCTACACCTTC.

The V gene is TRBV7-3, the J gene TRBJ1-1; the match to TRBD1 covers 10 bases. J was trimmed by 9 bases and V by 5 bases; bases with no gene match: 3. Per germline, CDR1 SGHTA and CDR2 FQGTGA. The CDR3 is made up of 12 amino acids. The CDR3, as DNA: TGTGCCAGCAGCCAGGGACAGGGGAAAGCTTTCTTT. Amino acids: CASSQGQGKAFF.

This chain links TRBV2 with TRBJ1-5; 7 positions agree with TRBD1. With V trimmed by 5 bases and J by 6 bases, 7 bases remained unmatched. The germline V gene encodes CDR1 SNHLY and CDR2 FYNNEI. The CDR3 is 14 residues long. The CDR3 loop reads CASSLRQGSQPQHF. CDR3 nucleotides: TGTGCCAGCAGTCTCCGACAGGGTAGTCAGCCCCAGCATTTT.